This T cell receptor beta chain came from a study of shared clonotypes between healthy human individuals. Study-wide findings and caveats: Generation probabilities of non-shared clonotypes were lower (relative to those shared by all four donors).

Sequencing was performed with immunoSEQ multiplex PCR; in TCRdb, only in-frame clones are kept and a portion is missing. The table shows 2 million to 2.5 million clones, with more than 90% occurring only once. As to this clone: Antigen unknown.

This CDR3 contains 13 residues. V lost 8 bases to trimming and J lost 5 bases; unmatched junction nucleotides: 4. Germline lookup yields CDR1 ENHRY and CDR2 SYGVKD. This sequence originates from a young man in good health. The chain is built from TRBV10-3 and TRBJ2-3; 10 bases line up with TRBD1. The sample was naive CD4+ T cells sorted from blood. The subset: CD45RA+ positively selected. The CDR3 is CAIGQGEGDTQYF. The CDR3 coding sequence is TGTGCCATCGGACAGGGGGAGGGAGATACGCAGTATTTT.